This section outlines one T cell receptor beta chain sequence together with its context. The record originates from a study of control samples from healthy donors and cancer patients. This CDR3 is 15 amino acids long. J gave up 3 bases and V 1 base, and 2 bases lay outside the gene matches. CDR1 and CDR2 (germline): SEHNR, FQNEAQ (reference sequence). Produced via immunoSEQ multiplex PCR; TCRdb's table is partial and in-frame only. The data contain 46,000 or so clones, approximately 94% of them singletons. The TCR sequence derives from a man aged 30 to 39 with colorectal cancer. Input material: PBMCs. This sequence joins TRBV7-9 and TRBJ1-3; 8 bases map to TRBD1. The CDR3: CASSLGRGLGNTIYF. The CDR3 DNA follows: TGTGCCAGCAGCTTAGGCAGGGGGCTTGGAAACACCATATATTTT.